Shown below are 25 T cell receptor beta chains from a single sample sequenced in a study of T cell changes during pregnancy in multiple sclerosis. Repertoires were generated with immunoSEQ multiplex PCR, while TCRdb's copy carries only in-frame clones and drops some. The profile covers approximately 100,000 clones, with roughly 93% appearing a single time and roughly 0.93% taken by the ten largest. This specimen was peripheral blood, taken after pregnancy. These receptors were taken from a female donor with multiple sclerosis, enrolled in a pregnancy study.

V gene TRBV5-1 combines with J gene TRBJ2-6, with 7 bases matching TRBD1. The CDR3 covers 16 residues. Germline-derived CDR1 and CDR2 are SGHRS and YFSETQ. V shed 0 bases and J 2 bases; nucleotides not matched to a gene: 2. The CDR3 nucleotides read TGCGCCAGCAGCTTGGGCGACAGGGCTGGGGCCAACGTCCTGACTTTC. Protein: CASSLGDRAGANVLTF.

The chain couples TRBV9 to TRBJ2-2, with D tentatively TRBD2 (5 bases). The CDR3 totals 13 residues. The germline V and J ends were trimmed by 6 bases and 6 bases, with 12 bases remaining between them. CDR1 and CDR2 (germline): SGDLS, YYNGEE. CDR3 sequence: CASTLGEPGELFF. CDR3 DNA sequence: TGTGCCAGCACCCTGGGAGAACCCGGGGAGCTGTTTTTT. The whole variable domain, filled in from reference TRBV9 and TRBJ2-2, reads DSGVTQTPKHLITATGQRVTLRCSPRSGDLSVYWYQQSLDQGLQFLIQYYNGEERAKGNILERFSAQQFPDLHSELNLSSLELGDSALYFCASTLGEPGELFFGEGSRLTVL.

The chain joins TRBV5-1 to TRBJ2-5, with 7 nucleotides matching TRBD1. With V trimmed by 0 bases and J by 2 bases, 13 bases remained unmatched. Per germline, CDR1 SGHRS and CDR2 YFSETQ. The CDR3 loop spans 18 amino acids. CDR3 loop: CASSLEGFRGPIQETQYF. In DNA, the CDR3 is TGCGCCAGCAGCTTGGAGGGGTTTAGGGGGCCGATTCAAGAGACCCAGTACTTC.

This clone was counted a single time. CDR3 loop: CASSPPGGTLYNEQFF. CDR3 nucleotides: TGTGCCAGCTCACCACCAGGCGGGACCCTATACAATGAGCAGTTCTTC. V usage is TRBV18 and J usage is TRBJ2-1, with TRBD2 as a possible D gene (6 bases). From germline, CDR1 is KGHSH and CDR2 LQKENI. V lost 0 bases, J lost 4 bases, and 13 bases lay in between. The CDR3 covers 16 residues.

V and J are TRBV7-9 and TRBJ2-7; tentative D call: TRBD2 (6 bases). Germline V CDR1 and CDR2: SEHNR, FQNEAQ (reference sequence). This CDR3 contains 13 residues. The V end was cut by 5 bases, the J end by 6 bases, with 14 bases between. DNA for the CDR3: TGTGCCAGCAGCACCAATTTGGAGGGCGAGCAGTACTTC. Translated: CASSTNLEGEQYF.

This rearrangement joins TRBV19 to TRBJ2-1; TRBD1 matches at 7 bases. The CDR3 runs to 16 residues. V lost 3 bases and J lost 6; bases outside the gene matches: 11. Per germline, CDR1 LNHDA and CDR2 SQIVND (reference sequence). The CDR3 DNA sequence: TGTGCCAGTAGTATTCAGACAGGGTGGCTACGCAATGAGCAGTTCTTC. The encoded protein is CASSIQTGWLRNEQFF.

The rearrangement joins TRBV9 to TRBJ2-1; 12 bases are shared with TRBD2. The germline CDR1 and CDR2 sequences are SGDLS and YYNGEE. J lost 10 bases, V lost 4 bases, and 9 bases had no gene match. This CDR3 is 15 amino acids long. As DNA, the CDR3 is TGTGCCAGCAGCATGCGACTAGCGGGGGTAGGGGAGCAGTTCTTC. Translated, it gives CASSMRLAGVGEQFF.

This clone was seen just once. The chain joins TRBV2 to TRBJ2-7, with a tentative D call TRBD2 (5 bases). Trimming took off 6 bases at V and 3 bases at J, with 6 bases between the two ends. This CDR3 contains 11 residues. Germline V gives CDR1 SNHLY, CDR2 FYNNEI. Here the CDR3 DNA reads TGTGCCAGCAGCCGGGACTACGAGCAGTACTTC. It codes for CASSRDYEQYF.

The chain employs TRBV6-5 and TRBJ1-2; a possible D gene is TRBD1 (6 bases). Trimming left V 5 bases short and J 2 bases short, with 9 bases between. The CDR3 is 13 amino acids. Looked up from germline, CDR1 is MNHEY and CDR2 is SVGAGI. The CDR3 sequence is CASSAQGNYGYTF. The CDR3, as DNA: TGTGCCAGCAGTGCGCAGGGGAACTATGGCTACACCTTC.

The chain has TRBV27 and TRBJ2-5; 11 bases fit TRBD1. The germline gives CDR1 MNHEY, CDR2 SMNVEV (reference sequence). The CDR3 is made up of 15 amino acids. The junction had 8 bases not matched to a gene; V was cut back by 6 bases and J by 5 bases. CDR3 residues: CASRLDRGRVETQYF. The DNA of the CDR3 is TGTGCCAGCAGGTTGGACAGGGGGCGTGTTGAGACCCAGTACTTC.

The chain combines TRBV2 with TRBJ1-5, with 10 bases aligning to TRBD1. The germline CDR1 and CDR2 sequences are SNHLY and FYNNEI. CDR3 length equals 16 residues. V shed 3 bases and J 0 bases; nucleotides not matched to a gene: 2. The CDR3 here is CASSDGTGVSNQPQHF. The CDR3 nucleotides are TGTGCCAGCAGTGATGGGACAGGGGTTAGCAATCAGCCCCAGCATTTT.

The chain recombines TRBV7-3 with TRBJ1-2; TRBD1 matches 8 bases. This CDR3 contains 14 residues. The germline V gene has CDR1 SGHTA and CDR2 FQGTGA. V lost 5 bases, J lost 8 bases, and 10 bases stayed unmatched. DNA of the CDR3: TGTGCCAGCAGCCCCGGGGCAGGGGGCAGAGGCTACACCTTC. It encodes CASSPGAGGRGYTF.

V gene TRBV28 combines with J gene TRBJ2-1, with 12 bases lining up with TRBD2. V was pared by 5 bases and J by 7 bases, with 12 bases of the junction left unmatched. Germline V gene data show CDR1 as MDHEN and CDR2 as SYDVKM. This CDR3 has 17 residues. CDR3 nucleotides: TGTGCCAGCAGTCTAGGGGGGACTAGCGGGTTAGAAAATGAGCAGTTCTTC. Translating gives CASSLGGTSGLENEQFF.

The CDR3 loop is CASSQDIKWTGAHEKLFF. CDR3 DNA: TGTGCCAGCAGCCAAGATATAAAGTGGACAGGGGCCCACGAAAAACTGTTTTTT. The chain links TRBV14 to TRBJ1-4, with 9 positions matching TRBD1. Per germline, CDR1 SGHDN and CDR2 FVKESK. Trimming removed 0 bases from V and 8 bases from J; junction bases left unmatched: 13. This CDR3 has 18 residues.

This chain links TRBV6-5 with TRBJ1-6; D is uncertain. Trimming left V 5 bases short and J 7 bases short, with 12 bases between. Per the germline V gene, CDR1 is MNHEY and CDR2 is SVGAGI. This CDR3 contains 14 residues. As DNA, the CDR3 is TGTGCCAGCAGTACCGGGAGAATAAATTCACCCCTCCACTTT. Its protein is CASSTGRINSPLHF.

The chain carries TRBV25-1 and TRBJ1-5; no definite D call. V lost 6 bases and J 5 bases, leaving 8 bases between the germline ends. The length of the CDR3 is 12 residues. The germline V gene encodes CDR1 MGHDK and CDR2 SYGVNS. The CDR3 coding sequence is TGTGCCAGCAGCGACTTTGATCAGCCCCAGCATTTT. Translating gives CASSDFDQPQHF.

V usage is TRBV2 and J usage is TRBJ1-1; D gene ambiguous. The CDR3 has 13 residues. The germline V gene has CDR1 SNHLY and CDR2 FYNNEI. The V gene lost 1 base and the J gene lost 1 base, with 4 bases spanning the gap. The chain's CDR3 is CASSEEQNTEAFF. The CDR3 bases are TGTGCCAGCAGTGAAGAGCAGAACACTGAAGCTTTCTTT.

The genes are TRBV28 and TRBJ2-7; 7 nucleotides agree with TRBD1. J gave up 11 bases and V 2 bases, and 12 bases lay outside the gene matches. CDR1 and CDR2 from the germline V gene are MDHEN and SYDVKM. This CDR3 has 14 amino acids. CDR3 residues: CASSLTGTVNFEYF. CDR3 sequence (DNA): TGTGCCAGCAGTTTAACCGGGACAGTGAACTTCGAGTACTTC.

J is TRBJ2-7 and V is TRBV4-1; weak D call: TRBD1 (5 bases). Per the germline V gene, CDR1 is MGHRA and CDR2 is YSYEKL. V was cut by 0 bases and J by 2 bases, with 17 bases left in between. CDR3 length: 17 residues. CDR3 coding DNA: TGCGCCAGCAGCCAAGATTGGGGCCGGTTACGTACCTACGAGCAGTACTTC. Its protein is CASSQDWGRLRTYEQYF.

CDR3 in amino acids: CACNREPDEQFF. The CDR3, as DNA: TGTGCCTGCAACCGGGAACCCGATGAGCAGTTCTTC. The chain uses TRBV28 and TRBJ2-1, with D possibly being TRBD2 (5 bases). With 11 bases removed from V and 8 bases from J, the gap between germline ends came to 16 bases. Per the germline V gene, CDR1 is MDHEN and CDR2 is SYDVKM. CDR3 size: 12 residues.

The V and J genes are TRBV29-1 and TRBJ2-6, with 10 bases aligning to TRBD2. V lost 7 bases and J lost 4; bases outside the gene matches: 7. Germline V gene lookup returns CDR1 SQVTM and CDR2 ANQGSEA. This CDR3 spans 15 amino acids. CDR3 sequence: CSASGRAGGANVLTF. The CDR3 coding sequence is TGCAGCGCCAGCGGGAGGGCGGGCGGGGCCAACGTCCTGACTTTC.

The chain uses TRBV6-6 and TRBJ2-7, with TRBD2 matching 9 bases. CDR3 size: 14 residues. Germline values: CDR1 MNHNY, CDR2 SVGAGI (reference sequence). With 2 bases clipped from V and 5 bases from J, the junction kept 4 bases outside the gene matches. CDR3 loop: CASSYGSGRNEQYF. The CDR3 nucleotides read TGTGCCAGCAGTTACGGTAGCGGGAGAAACGAGCAGTACTTC.

This clone has a single count. This chain connects TRBV5-1 to TRBJ2-6, with 7 bases identical to TRBD1. The J segment lost 4 bases and the V segment lost 0 bases, leaving 7 bases of the junction unmatched. Per germline, CDR1 SGHRS and CDR2 YFSETQ. The length of the CDR3 is 17 residues. CDR3 bases: TGCGCCAGCAGCTTGGCCGTACAGGGGATGGGGGCCAACGTCCTGACTTTC. Its translation is CASSLAVQGMGANVLTF.

The V and J genes are TRBV28 and TRBJ2-7, with 8 bases lining up with TRBD1. V lost 2 bases and J lost 4; bases outside the gene matches: 4. The CDR3 spans 14 residues. Looked up from germline, CDR1 is MDHEN and CDR2 is SYDVKM. The CDR3 nucleotides read TGTGCCAGCAGTTTACCAGGGGGCATTTACGAGCAGTACTTC. The encoded protein is CASSLPGGIYEQYF.

This rearrangement joins TRBV4-1 to TRBJ2-2, with 9 bases fitting TRBD2. J lost 1 base, V lost 1 base, and 4 bases had no gene match. This CDR3 comprises 17 residues. Germline V CDR1 and CDR2: MGHRA, YSYEKL. The CDR3 DNA reads TGCGCCAGCAGCCAAGGGTATAGCGGGAGGAACACCGGGGAGCTGTTTTTT. Its translation is CASSQGYSGRNTGELFF.